This T cell receptor beta chain was recorded in a study of tumor and adjacent non-tumor tissue in lung cancer. This sample's RNA came from whole unsorted tissue. The CDR3 consists of 16 residues. CDR1 and CDR2 (germline): DFQATT, SNEGSKA (reference sequence). A modified ARM-PCR protocol with three rounds of nested PCR amplified TCRbeta. TCRdb used MiXCR to reprocess the multiplex PCR reads, holding one entry per CDR3 protein. This table has approximately 120,000 distinct CDR3 sequences, 66% appearing once. As concerns this clonotype: Since a much larger clone is just one base distant, this may be a read error.

This receptor was taken from a man aged 25 to 45 with non-small cell lung cancer. The sequenced material came from lung tumor tissue. The chain is built from TRBV20-1 and TRBJ2-1, with 9 positions matching TRBD2. The CDR3 nucleotides read TGCAGTGCTGCTTACGAGAAGACTAGCGGATACAATGAGCACTTCTTC. It yields the protein CSAAYEKTSGYNEHFF.